This TCR beta chain was captured by sequencing in a study of cytomegalovirus exposure and HLA in healthy donors (dated 2017 in TCRdb). About the full investigation: In an earlier analysis of some 550 of the donors, approximately 300 Gb of sequence data and some 100 million unique TCR beta sequences from about 179 million T cells were reported. About 300 gigabases of sequencing data and approximately 93 million unique TCR sequences were included in an early release covering several hundred HLA-typed donors. The genetic ancestry cluster associated with self-reported Caucasian donors included 65% to 90% of the 398 genotyped donors. The aim of the study was to test whether cataloging public T cell receptors could identify signatures of past pathogen exposure. The T cell repertoires of several hundred subjects were profiled by immunosequencing and related to cytomegalovirus serostatus. A separate validation cohort of roughly 130 different subjects was used in addition to the 666-subject first cohort. High-throughput TCR immunosequencing, statistical association of individual TCRs with disease status, and machine learning were combined to predict cytomegalovirus infection status. To study patterns of TCR occurrence, a later analysis re-analyzed previously published TCR beta repertoires from several hundred donors and added high-resolution HLA genotyping. The later analysis used no new phenotypic data to find candidate immune exposures, relying instead on TCR beta sequences and their occurrence across donors. To decide whether each TCR beta V gene segment behaved as functional or pseudogenic, an earlier analysis of 587 of the donors relied on high-throughput TCR beta sequencing. Donor age, sex, ethnicity and CMV serostatus were compiled together with the repertoire data. A later genetic analysis used genome-wide SNP genotypes for 398 of the 666 donors, treating that subset as a discovery cohort. Every discovery cohort repertoire had been produced on one sequencing platform. HLA typing covered class I and class II loci at four-digit resolution. Typing coverage varied by locus: roughly 620-640 donors for A, B, C, DRB1 and DQB1; 522 for DQA1; more than 600 for DPA1; approximately 490 for DPB1. Because of strong linkage in the cohort, five DR-DQ haplotypes were treated as single units for association and clustering. Across approximately 400 genotyped donors of the cohort, an average of about 240,000 unique TCR beta nucleotide sequences per donor were sequenced, and 15% to 20% of those sequences were non-productive.

The cohort was made up of 666 healthy bone marrow donors. All cohort members were sampled while nominally healthy, although unrecorded immune exposures were likely present. The donor was CMV seronegative and belonged to the group of around 400 seronegative cohort members. A peripheral blood sample was collected from each donor, and TCR beta sequencing was performed on peripheral blood mononuclear cells. Genomic DNA was extracted from the blood cell samples with the Qiagen DNeasy Blood Extraction Kit. Broader findings and caveats from the paper: In a later analysis, TCR association rates were found to vary across HLA loci, with the most associated TCRs seen for DRB1 alleles and the fewest for HLA-C alleles. The authors suggested that the approach could potentially be extended to other disease states and immunological phenotypes. Linkage disequilibrium might explain the correlated functional status among segregating V segments, but an unknown experimental factor could not be ruled out. Compared with equally common non-associated chains, HLA-associated TCR beta chains in a later analysis were more clonally expanded and had lower generation probabilities. Assigning TCR associations to individual alleles was difficult when HLA alleles, especially DR and DQ, strongly co-occurred. Because the 87-base-pair reads could not distinguish some IMGT-functional V segments, including TRBV6-2 and TRBV6-3, those segments were excluded. Across donors, most TCR sequences were observed very rarely, whereas some public TCRs were present in many individuals. The classifier was reported to diagnose cytomegalovirus status with high specificity and sensitivity in both the original cohort and the validation cohort. Most CMV-associated TCR beta chains appeared to be HLA-restricted in a later analysis, and the HLA associations seemed to be driven largely by CMV exposure. A later genetic analysis associated a missense DCLRE1C variant with V-gene and J-gene trimming of TCR beta chains, and an independent cohort replicated the association. The only immune exposure information available for the cohort was CMV serostatus. An earlier analysis of 450 to 750 of the donors showed that most TCR beta V segments appeared in productive rearrangements either about 87% or about 30% of the time, which broadly matched IMGT annotations. A further reported finding was that TCR beta sequences accurately predicted the HLA-A and HLA-B alleles for most subjects in the first cohort. The study gave a list of 150 to 200 TCR beta chains associated with cytomegalovirus. The sequencing pipeline was judged likely to have produced a cluster of highly shared sequence variants as a technical artifact. In a later analysis, several top co-occurrence clusters were reported to appear linked to parvovirus B19, influenza, CMV and Epstein-Barr virus. The earlier analysis of almost 600 of the donors excluded fewer than 20 rarely observed V segments, including chromosome 9 orphons, because counts were too low. HLA typing was unavailable for some donors at each locus, so association tests used only the typed subset. A later analysis associated 16,951 TCR beta sequences with specific HLA alleles at a false discovery rate of 0.05. A few of the identified cytomegalovirus-associated TCR beta chains were confirmed in vitro to be specific for cytomegalovirus antigens. Presence/absence analyses assumed roughly uniform sequencing depth across donors, an assumption that may not hold. Only TCR beta chains were sequenced in this cohort, and the absence of alpha or paired-chain data limited detectable features. Compared with the roughly 700-donor mean, donors in an Asian-associated ancestry cluster had fewer N-insertions in productive TCRs, according to a later genetic analysis.

V has 3 bases trimmed and J has 0 bases trimmed; junction bases matching no gene number 2. Reading from cysteine to phenylalanine, the CDR3 counts 15 amino acids. The kept DNA is CDR3 alone, 45 bases in frame from the first base. According to the germline V gene, CDR1 reads SGHTS and CDR2 reads YDEGEE. The receptor library was made with the immunoSEQ multiplex PCR assay. The multiplex PCR relied on a mix of 60 forward primers for TCR Vbeta segments and 13 reverse primers for TCR Jbeta segments. A multiplex PCR assay on genomic DNA amplified the CDR3 region of rearranged TCR beta genes. The Illumina HiSeq System was used to sequence the amplified TCR beta libraries as 87-base-pair reads. Under the source paper's analysis protocol: Across the 500 to 750 repertoires, a later analysis counted tens of millions of unique TCR beta chains, roughly 11 million of which were shared by at least two donors. A nearest-neighbor algorithm error-corrected the raw reads and collapsed the reads into unique sequences, merging closely related sequences to remove PCR and sequencing errors. V, D and J gene segments were assigned by aligning CDR3 sequences to IMGT reference sequences. Each retained sequence needed at least a six-nucleotide match to both a V gene segment and a J gene segment. Rearrangements were classified as productive when the CDR3 lacked stop codons and remained in frame with V and J, and all other rearrangements were classified as non-productive. Following IMGT convention, CDR3 was defined as the stretch from the second conserved V-encoded cysteine to the conserved J-encoded phenylalanine. The earlier analysis of 450 to 750 of the donors excluded any sequence lacking an unambiguous match to a single V gene segment. An earlier analysis of roughly 590 of the donors called V segments functional above 56.7% productive rearrangements and segregating when the between-donor standard deviation exceeded 5%. A statistical classification framework was built to diagnose cytomegalovirus status from the catalog of TCR beta chain sequences. In a later analysis, TCR nucleotide sequences were compared against IMGT/GENE-DB human TR gene sequences so that V and J genes could be assigned. In a later analysis, CDR3 sequences and most-parsimonious VDJ recombination scenarios were assigned using the TCRdist pipeline. In a later analysis, each TCR beta chain was defined by its CDR3 amino acid sequence together with its V-gene family, and reads lacking a unique V-gene family were excluded. To address suspected cross-contamination and a sequencing artifact, a later analysis removed 550 to 750 highly shared, low-generation-probability nucleotide sequences. For each public chain, a later analysis derived a clonal expansion index from normalized ranks of inferred template counts within each repertoire. A later analysis computed generation probabilities with a VDJ recombination model fitted to out-of-frame rearrangements, and checked the results against IGoR. In a later analysis, TCR-TCR, TCR-HLA and TCR-CMV co-occurrence was scored with hypergeometric tests, and a repertoire-size bias correction was applied to TCR pairs. A later analysis estimated false discovery rates by permuting HLA or CMV assignments 20 times. In a later analysis, co-occurring TCRs were grouped with DBSCAN, and TCRdist sequence similarity was added when clustering was performed within HLA-allele-positive subsets. Repertoires with fewer than 30,000 or more than 120,000 public chains, plus five repertoires with anomalous nucleotide sharing, were excluded from co-occurrence clustering. TCRdb holds this immuneACCESS table with in-frame rearrangements only. Some clones are missing; in checked studies, unresolved V genes explain under half, and the rest has no known cause. The V and J calls and clone size were taken over from that table, and D and trimming were inferred from the DNA. Within this sample are approximately 170,000 clones, with around four fifths of them counted one time only. The ten largest clones capture 2.5% to 4% of the sample.

For this clone: It lacks a known antigen. No qualities accompany the bases; no much larger clone lies one base away.

This TCR came from a female donor in good health and CMV-seronegative. The V gene is TRBV5-8 and the J gene is TRBJ2-3; 9 of the junction bases match TRBD2. The sample taken for sequencing was PBMCs. The DNA sequence is given as TGTGCCAGCAGCTCACTAGCGGGCAGCACAGATACGCAGTATTTT. This codes for CASSSLAGSTDTQYF.